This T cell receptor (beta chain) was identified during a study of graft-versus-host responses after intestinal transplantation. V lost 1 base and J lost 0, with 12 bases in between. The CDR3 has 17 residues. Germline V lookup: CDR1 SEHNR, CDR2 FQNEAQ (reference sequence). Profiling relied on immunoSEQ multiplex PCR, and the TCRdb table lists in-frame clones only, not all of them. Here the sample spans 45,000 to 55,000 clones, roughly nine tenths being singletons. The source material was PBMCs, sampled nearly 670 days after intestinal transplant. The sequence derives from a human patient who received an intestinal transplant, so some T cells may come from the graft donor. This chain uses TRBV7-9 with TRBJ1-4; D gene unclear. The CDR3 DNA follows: TGTGCCAGCAGCTTAGTGGGCTTCACAGCAACTAATGAAAAACTGTTTTTT. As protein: CASSLVGFTATNEKLFF.